Below, 10 T cell receptor beta chains from the same sample are listed, as sequenced in a study of T cells in Graves' hyperthyroidism and ophthalmopathy. TCR beta CDR3 regions were amplified from RNA transcripts. RT-PCR in the first round (using the HTBI primer set) targeted the TCR CDR3. One entry per CDR3 protein, called by TCRdb with MiXCR from the multiplex PCR reads. The sample shows around 420,000 distinct CDR3 sequences, around a sixth of them seen only once. The sequenced material came from blood. These receptors came from a woman aged 18-30 years with Graves' hyperthyroidism.

This clonotype was counted at least ten times. V gene TRBV20-1 combines with J gene TRBJ1-5; possibly TRBD1 for D (5 bases). Between the trimmed V and J ends, which lost 2 bases and 3 bases, there was a span of 23 bases. Germline assignment: CDR1 DFQATT and CDR2 SNEGSKA (reference sequence). The CDR3 totals 18 residues. DNA for the CDR3: TGCAGTGCTAGACGCGACTGGGGCCATTCTTCCTCCAATCAGCCCCAGCATTTT. Translation: CSARRDWGHSSSNQPQHF.

The chain uses TRBV7-6 and TRBJ2-5; 7 bases match TRBD1. V was clipped by 4 bases and J by 3 bases; unmatched bases: 2. There are 13 residues in the CDR3. Germline lookup yields CDR1 SGHVS and CDR2 FNYEAQ. The CDR3 DNA reads as TGTGCCAGCAGCTCGGGACAGAAAGAGACCCAGTACTTC. This sequence encodes CASSSGQKETQYF.

This clonotype was seen repeatedly, ten times or more. The J gene is TRBJ2-7, the V gene TRBV7-8; D call uncertain. The CDR3 has 15 amino acids. The ends were cut back, 1 base at V and 0 bases at J, with 10 bases in the middle. Germline CDR1 SGHVS, CDR2 FQNEAQ. The CDR3 DNA sequence: TGTGCCAGCAGCTTAGGTCGGAAAAGCTCCTACGAGCAGTACTTC. Protein sequence: CASSLGRKSSYEQYF.

This clonotype was observed many times. V is TRBV18 and J is TRBJ2-7; TRBD2 agrees at 13 bases. With V trimmed by 3 bases and J by 2 bases, 4 bases remained unmatched. Germline CDR1 reads KGHSH; CDR2 reads LQKENI. This CDR3 contains 16 residues. The CDR3 here is CASSPGTSGDTYEQYF. CDR3 nucleotides: TGTGCCAGCTCACCTGGGACTAGCGGGGACACCTACGAGCAGTACTTC.

This clonotype occurred once. Here the CDR3 reads CASSLGTVTSTDTQYF. The CDR3 nucleotides are TGTGCCAGCAGCTTGGGGACAGTAACTAGCACAGATACGCAGTATTTT. The chain uses TRBV7-6 and TRBJ2-3; 7 bases match TRBD1. This CDR3 comprises 16 residues. V lost 3 bases, J lost 0 bases, and 6 bases stayed unmatched. Germline assignment: CDR1 SGHVS and CDR2 FNYEAQ.

This clonotype showed up just a few times. The rearrangement joins TRBV6-2 or TRBV6-3 to TRBJ2-7; tentative D call: TRBD1 (6 bases). Germline V gene lookup returns CDR1 MNHEY and CDR2 SVGEGT. The length of the CDR3 is 13 residues. V lost 6 bases to trimming and J lost 2 bases, with 11 bases between them. The CDR3 is CASSYRETYEQYF. Written as DNA, the CDR3 is TGTGCCAGCAGCTACAGGGAAACCTACGAGCAGTACTTC.

This clonotype occurred a few times. This rearrangement joins TRBV7-3 to TRBJ1-2; D is ambiguous. Germline loops: CDR1 SGHTA, CDR2 FQGTGA. The CDR3 loop spans 13 amino acids. V lost 5 bases and J 4 bases, leaving 11 bases between the germline ends. The CDR3 DNA reads TGTGCCAGCAGCGTACCGGACGGCTATGGCTACACCTTC. Translation: CASSVPDGYGYTF.

This clonotype was seen a handful of times. The chain combines TRBV4-1 with TRBJ1-1; D is unresolved. The CDR3 has 14 amino acids. Per the germline V gene, CDR1 is MGHRA and CDR2 is YSYEKL. V was cut by 1 base and J by 2 bases, with 8 bases left in between. The CDR3 loop is CASSQVNRNTEAFF. The CDR3 DNA reads as TGCGCCAGCAGCCAAGTAAACAGAAACACTGAAGCTTTCTTT.

This chain links TRBV18 with TRBJ1-4, with no clear D. The CDR3 consists of 14 residues. Per germline, CDR1 KGHSH and CDR2 LQKENI. V was clipped by 3 bases and J by 10 bases, with 15 bases between them. The CDR3 region is CASSPIGWRGKLFF. CDR3 DNA sequence: TGTGCCAGCTCACCGATAGGTTGGAGAGGAAAACTGTTTTTT.

This clonotype appeared a few times. J is TRBJ1-4 and V is TRBV20-1; 9 nucleotides line up with TRBD1. With V trimmed by 3 bases and J by 7 bases, 6 bases remained unmatched. CDR1 is DFQATT and CDR2 is SNEGSKA in the germline V gene (reference sequence). This CDR3 comprises 14 residues. The CDR3 sequence: CSARPGQGSEKLFF. The CDR3 nucleotides read TGCAGTGCTAGGCCGGGACAGGGAAGTGAAAAACTGTTTTTT.